What follows is one TCR beta chain and its context. Method: immunoSEQ multiplex PCR; TCRdb's copy keeps in-frame clones and lacks some. The table lists roughly 90,000 clones, around 90% of them singletons, with 0.7% to 0.9% in the top ten. The record originates from a study of OX40 agonist ivuxolimab in advanced cancers. The receptor was derived from an adult with an advanced solid tumor such as melanoma, head and neck, liver or kidney cancer. This sample comprised CD4+ or CD8+ T cells sorted from blood, obtained in a trial of the OX40 agonist ivuxolimab.

The CDR3 region is CASSRDRVAYGYTF. The CDR3 DNA reads TGTGCCAGCTCCCGGGACAGGGTGGCCTATGGCTACACCTTC. The genes are TRBV18 and TRBJ1-2; 9 positions agree with TRBD1. V was pared by 6 bases and J by 4 bases, with 6 bases of the junction left unmatched. CDR3 size: 14 residues. The germline V gene has CDR1 KGHSH and CDR2 LQKENI.